Shown below are 23 T cell receptor beta chains from a single sample sequenced in a study of T cell responses to AZD1222 COVID-19 vaccine. TCRdb's copy holds only in-frame clones and misses some; the assay was immunoSEQ multiplex PCR. Of around 100,000 clones in the sample, approximately 92% are singletons; the top ten hold approximately 1.2%. The starting material was peripheral blood, obtained on day 0 of AZD1222 vaccination. These receptors all come from an adult in good health.

The rearrangement uses TRBV6-1 and TRBJ2-7; D not certain. CDR1 and CDR2 (germline): MNHNS, SASEGT. The CDR3 is 14 amino acids. Trimming left V 3 bases short and J 0 bases short, with 9 bases between. The CDR3 loop is CASSEWHNSYEQYF. CDR3 DNA sequence: TGTGCCAGCAGTGAGTGGCATAACTCCTACGAGCAGTACTTC.

The chain links TRBV5-1 to TRBJ2-5; D uncertain. V lost 0 bases to trimming and J lost 3 bases, with 12 bases between them. The CDR3 has 15 amino acids. Germline V lookup: CDR1 SGHRS, CDR2 YFSETQ. This chain's CDR3 is CASSLAATSEETQYF. As DNA, the CDR3 is TGCGCCAGCAGCTTGGCCGCTACCAGCGAAGAGACCCAGTACTTC.

This chain connects TRBV2 to TRBJ1-5; weak D call: TRBD1 (5 bases). Germline assignment: CDR1 SNHLY and CDR2 FYNNEI. Trimming shortened V by 5 bases and J by 0 bases, and 11 bases separated the two germline ends. The CDR3 has 15 amino acids. The CDR3 spells CASSIMTVSNQPQHF. CDR3 nucleotides: TGTGCCAGCAGTATCATGACAGTTAGCAATCAGCCCCAGCATTTT.

The genes are TRBV2 and TRBJ2-6, with D hard to call. This CDR3 spans 15 amino acids. Looked up from germline, CDR1 is SNHLY and CDR2 is FYNNEI. V lost 1 base, J lost 0 bases, and 4 bases lay in between. DNA for the CDR3: TGTGCCAGCAGTGAAGGATTCTCTGGGGCCAACGTCCTGACTTTC. Protein: CASSEGFSGANVLTF.

This chain connects TRBV27 to TRBJ1-3; D gene uncertain. V lost 2 bases to trimming and J lost 3 bases, with 5 bases between them. CDR1 is MNHEY and CDR2 is SMNVEV in the germline V gene (reference sequence). This CDR3 is built from 13 residues. The CDR3 is CASSLIGGNTIYF. The CDR3 DNA sequence: TGTGCCAGCAGTTTAATCGGTGGAAACACCATATATTTT.

V gene TRBV11-1 combines with J gene TRBJ1-1, with TRBD1 matching 8 bases. This CDR3 contains 15 residues. Per germline, CDR1 SGHAT and CDR2 FQDESV (reference sequence). The V gene end was trimmed by 3 bases and the J gene end by 4 bases; junction bases not matched to a gene: 7. The CDR3 protein is CASSFTGGPGTEAFF. The CDR3 nucleotides read TGTGCCAGCAGCTTTACAGGGGGGCCGGGCACTGAAGCTTTCTTT.

The chain is built from TRBV27 and TRBJ2-1; 8 nucleotides line up with TRBD1. This CDR3 region has 17 residues. The germline CDR1 and CDR2 sequences are MNHEY and SMNVEV (reference sequence). Trimming removed 2 bases from V and 6 bases from J; junction bases left unmatched: 12. CDR3 nucleotide sequence: TGTGCCAGCAGTTTACCTCGCCGGGACAGGACCCCCAATGAGCAGTTCTTC. Its protein is CASSLPRRDRTPNEQFF.

The sample holds one count of this clone. This rearrangement joins TRBV24-1 to TRBJ1-5; 10 nucleotides agree with TRBD1. CDR3 size: 14 residues. V gave up 9 bases and J gave up 6 bases; unmatched junction bases: 7. Germline V gene lookup returns CDR1 KGHDR and CDR2 SFDVKD. This CDR3 is CATRGTGEGQPQHF. The CDR3 nucleotides read TGTGCCACCCGCGGGACAGGGGAGGGTCAGCCCCAGCATTTT.

The rearrangement links TRBV13 to TRBJ2-1, with no clear D. V was trimmed by 0 bases and J by 5 bases, leaving 2 bases between them. Germline loops: CDR1 PRHDT, CDR2 FYEKMQ (reference sequence). CDR3 length equals 12 residues. The DNA of the CDR3 is TGTGCCAGCAGCTTAGGGGACAATGAGCAGTTCTTC. Translation: CASSLGDNEQFF.

The chain combines TRBV5-1 with TRBJ1-2; 8 bases map to TRBD1. Germline V gene sequence: CDR1 SGHRS, CDR2 YFSETQ. With V trimmed by 2 bases and J by 6 bases, 3 bases remained unmatched. This CDR3 has 13 residues. The CDR3 sequence: CASSFGTGDGYTF. CDR3 nucleotide sequence: TGCGCCAGCAGCTTTGGGACAGGAGATGGCTACACCTTC.

This chain uses TRBV9 with TRBJ1-1; D remains ambiguous. V was shortened by 3 bases and J by 4 bases, with 7 bases between the two germline ends. CDR1 is SGDLS, CDR2 YYNGEE, per germline. The CDR3 extends over 12 amino acids. The DNA of the CDR3 is TGTGCCAGCAGCGGAAGTGGCACTGAAGCTTTCTTT. Translated, it gives CASSGSGTEAFF.

The V call is TRBV6-5, the J call TRBJ2-1; TRBD1 might be the D (6 bases). With 0 bases removed from V and 4 bases from J, the gap between germline ends came to 13 bases. CDR3 length: 16 amino acids. The germline V gene encodes CDR1 MNHEY and CDR2 SVGAGI. The CDR3 DNA follows: TGTGCCAGCAGTTACTCAGGGGGTACGGGATACAATGAGCAGTTCTTC. The encoded protein is CASSYSGGTGYNEQFF.

The chain combines TRBV28 with TRBJ1-5; 9 nucleotides align to TRBD1. V was clipped by 6 bases and J by 11 bases; unmatched bases: 14. Per the germline V gene, CDR1 is MDHEN and CDR2 is SYDVKM. The CDR3 is 15 amino acids. The CDR3 sequence is CASRDPAGQGKAQHF. The CDR3 bases are TGTGCCAGCAGAGACCCAGCTGGACAGGGGAAAGCCCAGCATTTT.

The genes are TRBV9 and TRBJ2-3; D is possibly TRBD2 (7 bases). Trimming pared 7 bases from V and 6 bases from J, leaving 12 bases between. Germline CDR1 is SGDLS and CDR2 is YYNGEE. This CDR3 contains 12 residues. CDR3 sequence (DNA): TGTGCCAGCGGGGGGGGCCGGGATACGCAGTATTTT. This gives the protein CASGGGRDTQYF.

J is TRBJ2-2 and V is TRBV5-1; TRBD1 matches at 7 bases. V shed 4 bases and J 2 bases; nucleotides not matched to a gene: 5. This CDR3 spans 15 amino acids. Per germline, CDR1 SGHRS and CDR2 YFSETQ. CDR3 DNA sequence: TGCGCCAGCAGCATTCGGACAGGTAACACCGGGGAGCTGTTTTTT. Amino acids: CASSIRTGNTGELFF. Looking up the rest from reference TRBV5-1 and TRBJ2-2 gives the full variable domain: KAGVTQTPRYLIKTRGQQVTLSCSPISGHRSVSWYQQTPGQGLQFLFEYFSETQRNKGNFPGRFSGRQFSNSRSEMNVSTLELGDSALYLCASSIRTGNTGELFFGEGSRLTVL.

J is TRBJ2-2 and V is TRBV4-2; 7 bases are a match to TRBD1. The CDR3 consists of 13 residues. Germline CDR1 and CDR2: LGHNA and YNFKEQ. V lost 4 bases, J lost 6 bases, and 2 bases stayed unmatched. In DNA, the CDR3 is TGTGCCAGCAGCCCAGGGACAGCCGGGGAGCTGTTTTTT. It translates to CASSPGTAGELFF.

The rearrangement uses TRBV28 and TRBJ1-2, with D tentatively TRBD1 (5 bases). The CDR3 totals 15 residues. CDR1 and CDR2 (germline): MDHEN, SYDVKM. V was trimmed by 3 bases and J by 2 bases, leaving 13 bases between them. The CDR3 reads CASSFGGEGNYGYTF. CDR3 sequence (DNA): TGTGCCAGCAGTTTCGGTGGGGAGGGGAACTATGGCTACACCTTC.

V and J are TRBV7-2 and TRBJ2-1, with 7 bases matching TRBD2. V lost 4 bases and J lost 7; bases outside the gene matches: 13. CDR1 is SGHTA and CDR2 is FQGNSA in the germline V gene. This CDR3 is 16 amino acids long. This chain's CDR3 is CASSSPPGLGQNEQFF. The DNA for the CDR3 is TGTGCCAGCAGCTCCCCCCCCGGACTAGGTCAGAATGAGCAGTTCTTC.

The rearrangement joins TRBV2 to TRBJ2-3; D gene uncertain. Germline CDR1 SNHLY, CDR2 FYNNEI. The CDR3 is 14 residues long. The V end was cut by 5 bases, the J end by 5 bases, with 14 bases between. The CDR3 sequence: CASSISGSGDTQYF. The DNA of the CDR3 is TGTGCCAGCAGTATCTCCGGATCGGGAGATACGCAGTATTTT. The full variable domain, completed using reference TRBV2 and TRBJ2-3, is EPEVTQTPSHQVTQMGQEVILRCVPISNHLYFYWYRQILGQKVEFLVSFYNNEISEKSEIFDDQFSVERPDGSNFTLKIRSTKLEDSAMYFCASSISGSGDTQYFGPGTRLTVL.

The genes are TRBV19 and TRBJ1-4; tentative D call: TRBD1 (5 bases). V was clipped by 5 bases and J by 7 bases, with 20 bases between them. CDR1 is LNHDA and CDR2 is SQIVND in the germline V gene (reference sequence). This CDR3 contains 16 residues. This CDR3 reads CASSGTGTAQPEKLFF. As DNA, the CDR3 is TGTGCCAGTAGTGGAACCGGGACCGCACAACCTGAAAAACTGTTTTTT.

The chain joins TRBV4-3 to TRBJ2-7, with D possibly being TRBD1 or TRBD2 (7 bases each). In germline, CDR1 is LGHNA, CDR2 YSLEER. This CDR3 comprises 15 residues. Between the trimmed V and J ends, which lost 1 base and 3 bases, there was a span of 13 bases. CDR3 in amino acids: CASSQAGGEFYEQYF. DNA for the CDR3: TGCGCCAGCAGCCAAGCAGGGGGGGAGTTCTACGAGCAGTACTTC.

The chain has TRBV7-9 and TRBJ2-4; D call uncertain. Germline V gene sequence: CDR1 SEHNR, CDR2 FQNEAQ (reference sequence). Trimming shortened V by 1 base and J by 7 bases, and 8 bases separated the two germline ends. This CDR3 is 13 amino acids long. The CDR3 nucleotides read TGTGCCAGCAGCTTAGACGGACGGAACATTCAGTACTTC. Its protein is CASSLDGRNIQYF.

The V gene is TRBV24-1, the J gene TRBJ2-1, with D possibly being TRBD1 or TRBD2 (6 bases each). Germline V gene data show CDR1 as KGHDR and CDR2 as SFDVKD. The CDR3 covers 15 residues. Trimming pared 5 bases from V and 4 bases from J, leaving 14 bases between. This CDR3 reads CATSGAGQGYNEQFF. The CDR3 region has the DNA TGTGCCACCAGTGGGGCGGGACAAGGATACAATGAGCAGTTCTTC.